Listed here is a single T cell receptor (beta chain). Measured with immunoSEQ multiplex PCR; TCRdb has only the in-frame clones, and not every one. The sample includes about 140,000 clones, roughly 88% of them seen just once. This specimen belongs to a study of blood T cell repertoires in COVID-19. The sample comprised peripheral blood. The clonotype comes from a woman in her sixties or seventies with acute or convalescent COVID-19.

The CDR3 DNA sequence: TGCGCCAGCAGCTCCCCGGGACAGGGGAATGGCTACACCTTC. Amino acids: CASSSPGQGNGYTF. V and J are TRBV5-1 and TRBJ1-2, with TRBD1 identical over 10 bases. Trimming took 3 bases from V and 6 from J; bases not matched to a gene: 5. Looked up from germline, CDR1 is SGHRS and CDR2 is YFSETQ. The CDR3 is made up of 14 amino acids.